The 14 T cell receptor beta chains below were found in one sample sequenced in a study of T-cell memory formation after mild COVID-19. MiXCR was run by TCRdb on the 5' RACE reads, yielding one entry per CDR3 protein. The repertoire consists of roughly 200,000 distinct CDR3 sequences, with over 20% occurring once and the leading ten covering more than 20%. The sample consisted of PBMCs or a T cell subset sorted from them (not recorded which). Source of these receptors: an adult woman who had mild COVID-19 (a few samples of this study predate the infection). Cell type and time point are not known.

This chain joins TRBV10-3 and TRBJ1-3; the D gene is possibly TRBD1 (6 bases). The CDR3 has 17 residues. The germline V gene has CDR1 ENHRY and CDR2 SYGVKD. The V gene lost 0 bases and the J gene lost 4 bases, with 16 bases spanning the gap. The CDR3 sequence: CAISESQAGGSGNTIYF. CDR3 coding DNA: TGTGCCATCAGTGAGTCCCAGGCGGGGGGCTCCGGAAACACCATATATTTT.

The J gene is TRBJ1-5, the V gene TRBV5-1, with TRBD1 matching over 9 bases. The ends lost 3 bases at V and 4 bases at J; junction bases unmatched: 2. The germline V gene encodes CDR1 SGHRS and CDR2 YFSETQ. CDR3 length: 14 residues. This chain's CDR3 is CASSSGTGNQPQHF. The DNA of the CDR3 is TGCGCCAGCAGCTCGGGGACAGGGAATCAGCCCCAGCATTTT.

V is TRBV11-2 and J is TRBJ2-7, with D tentatively TRBD2 (5 bases). Germline CDR1 reads SGHAT; CDR2 reads FQNNGV. The CDR3 contains 13 residues. V lost 5 bases, J lost 2 bases, and 10 bases lay in between. Here the CDR3 reads CASSPGITYEQYF. The CDR3 DNA reads TGTGCCAGCAGCCCGGGGATTACCTACGAGCAGTACTTC.

Regarding this clonotype: At one end, the junction sequence differs from germline, possibly due to a read error. This chain links TRBV7-9 with TRBJ1-6; D is undetermined. From germline, CDR1 is SEHNR and CDR2 FQNEAQ (reference sequence). The CDR3 is 15 amino acids. CDR3 DNA: TGTGCCAGCAGCTTAGGTCAAACTTGGAATTCACCCCTACACTTT. This encodes CASSLGQTWNSPLHF.

This clonotype turned up a few times. The chain combines TRBV7-8 with TRBJ2-1, with 11 bases lining up with TRBD2. After removal of 5 bases from V and 5 bases from J, the junction contained 5 bases not matched to a gene. The CDR3 is 15 residues long. Germline CDR1 and CDR2: SGHVS and FQNEAQ. The CDR3 DNA sequence: TGTGCCAGCAGCCAGGCTAGCGGGAGGAACAATGAGCAGTTCTTC. It is translated as CASSQASGRNNEQFF.

A few counts support this clonotype. This sequence joins TRBV9 and TRBJ2-3; D is unresolved. Trimming took off 0 bases at V and 4 bases at J, with 3 bases between the two ends. The CDR3 is 12 amino acids. Germline V lookup: CDR1 SGDLS, CDR2 YYNGEE. The CDR3 region is CASSVDPDTQYF. In DNA form, the CDR3 reads TGTGCCAGCAGCGTAGATCCAGATACGCAGTATTTT.

This clonotype was recorded at least ten times. The chain recombines TRBV7-6 with TRBJ2-1; 7 bases align to TRBD2. The germline gives CDR1 SGHVS, CDR2 FNYEAQ. V lost 1 base to trimming and J lost 9 bases; unmatched junction nucleotides: 3. This CDR3 is built from 13 residues. The DNA for the CDR3 is TGTGCCAGCAGCTTAGGGGCGGGAGTTGAGCAGTTCTTC. Translation gives CASSLGAGVEQFF.

The table lists this clonotype with a few counts. The rearrangement uses TRBV4-1 and TRBJ1-6; 8 bases fit TRBD1. The CDR3 spans 15 residues. The germline gives CDR1 MGHRA, CDR2 YSYEKL. Trimming at V came to 3 bases and at J to 7 bases, leaving 5 bases not matched to a gene. The CDR3 nucleotides are TGCGCCAGCAGCCACGCCGGACAGGGAAATTCACCCCTCCACTTT. Residues: CASSHAGQGNSPLHF.

The table lists this clonotype with a few counts. The chain is built from TRBV5-1 and TRBJ2-7; TRBD1 agrees at 8 bases. The germline V gene has CDR1 SGHRS and CDR2 YFSETQ. This CDR3 has 13 residues. J lost 3 bases, V lost 3 bases, and 2 bases had no gene match. DNA of the CDR3: TGCGCCAGCAGCTGGACAGGGATCTACGAGCAGTACTTC. This encodes CASSWTGIYEQYF.

This clonotype was counted between two and nine times. The genes are TRBV15 and TRBJ2-7; 8 nucleotides line up with TRBD1. The CDR3 covers 14 residues. The trim removed 2 bases at V and 3 bases at J, leaving 3 bases unmatched. Germline V gene data show CDR1 as LNHNV and CDR2 as YYDKDF (reference sequence). CDR3: CATSRSGQGYEQYF. The CDR3 DNA reads TGTGCCACCAGCAGATCTGGACAGGGCTACGAGCAGTACTTC.

The chain is built from TRBV7-9 and TRBJ2-7, with 14 nucleotides matching TRBD2. Losses at the gene ends were 3 bases for V and 3 bases for J; bases not matched to a gene: 7. CDR3 length: 17 amino acids. CDR1 is SEHNR and CDR2 is FQNEAQ in the germline V gene (reference sequence). Written as DNA, the CDR3 is TGTGCCAGCAGCTTCGGACTAGCGGGAGGACGGGGCTACGAGCAGTACTTC. Amino acid sequence: CASSFGLAGGRGYEQYF.

The CDR3 coding sequence is TGTGCCAGCAGCCACGGACAGAACTACGAGCAGTACTTC. The encoded protein is CASSHGQNYEQYF. The chain is built from TRBV27 and TRBJ2-7; D perhaps matches TRBD1 (6 bases). The CDR3 has 13 residues. V shed 6 bases and J shed 3 bases, with 12 bases lying between them. Germline lookup yields CDR1 MNHEY and CDR2 SMNVEV (reference sequence).

CDR3 residues: CASSPPGTGDGYTF. Here the CDR3 DNA reads TGTGCCAGCAGCCCACCCGGGACAGGGGATGGCTACACCTTC. V is TRBV3-1 and J is TRBJ1-2, with 10 bases lining up with TRBD1. This CDR3 contains 14 residues. The trim removed 4 bases at V and 6 bases at J, leaving 5 bases unmatched. The V gene's germline CDR1 is LGHDT and CDR2 YNNKEL (reference sequence). Combining the CDR3 with reference TRBV3-1 and TRBJ1-2 gives the whole variable domain DTAVSQTPKYLVTQMGNDKSIKCEQNLGHDTMYWYKQDSKKFLKIMFSYNNKELIINETVPNRFSPKSPDKAHLNLHINSLELGDSAVYFCASSPPGTGDGYTFGSGTRLTVV.

The table lists this clonotype with a few counts. The chain has TRBV6-2 or TRBV6-3 and TRBJ2-7; TRBD2 is a possible D gene (6 bases). The CDR3 has 14 residues. Germline V gene lookup returns CDR1 MNHEY and CDR2 SVGEGT. The germline V and J ends were trimmed by 4 bases and 0 bases, with 10 bases remaining between them. Written as DNA, the CDR3 is TGTGCCAGCAGTTTGACTAGAAGCTCCTACGAGCAGTACTTC. This sequence encodes CASSLTRSSYEQYF.